A selection of T cell receptor beta chains follows, all from one sample in a study of T cells of healthy individuals. Each CDR3 protein gets one entry after TCRdb re-called the 5' RACE reads with MiXCR. The repertoire has about 53,000 distinct CDR3 sequences, under 15% of them found once; the top ten carry 15% to 20%. The source of these receptors is a human donor in good health. Both conserved end residues are part of each CDR3. D genes are given only for firm matches. Some rows have no size entry. The others give once, few or many, or a class for an expanded clone.

clone size: few
D gene: NA
V gene: TRBV20-1
J gene: TRBJ2-1
CDR3 DNA: TGCAGTGCTCCCGTTGGGGGAGCGGTCTACAATGAGCAGTTCTTC
CDR3 protein: CSAPVGGAVYNEQFF

clone size: NA
D gene: NA
V gene: TRBV5-1
J gene: TRBJ1-4
CDR3 DNA: TGCGCCAGCAGCCCAGGCCCCACGGGGGGCGAAGAAAAACTGTTTTTT
CDR3 protein: CASSPGPTGGEEKLFF

clone size: NA
D gene: NA
V gene: TRBV9
J gene: TRBJ2-5
CDR3 DNA: TGTGCCAGCAGCGTATTCGAGGGGGAGGGAGAGACCCAGTACTTC
CDR3 protein: CASSVFEGEGETQYF

clone size: many
D gene: NA
V gene: TRBV7-3
J gene: TRBJ2-1
CDR3 DNA: TGTGCCAGCAGCCCAACAGGCTACAATGAGCAGTTCTTC
CDR3 protein: CASSPTGYNEQFF

clone size: few
D gene: TRBD2
V gene: TRBV12-3/TRBV12-4
J gene: TRBJ2-3
CDR3 DNA: TGTGCCAGCAGTTTGCCCCCCAGACTAGCGGGAGAAGATACGCAGTATTTT
CDR3 protein: CASSLPPRLAGEDTQYF

clone size: few
D gene: NA
V gene: TRBV4-3
J gene: TRBJ2-3
CDR3 DNA: TGCGCCAGCAGCCAAGGGAATAGCGGAGGCACAGATACGCAGTATTTT
CDR3 protein: CASSQGNSGGTDTQYF

clone size: few
D gene: TRBD2
V gene: TRBV19
J gene: TRBJ2-2
CDR3 DNA: TGTGCCAGTACCCCTGGGCGGGGGGCCACCGGGGAGCTGTTTTTT
CDR3 protein: CASTPGRGATGELFF

clone size: few
D gene: NA
V gene: TRBV11-2
J gene: TRBJ2-7
CDR3 DNA: TGTGCCAGCAGCTTCATGTTCCGGGGTGACGAGCAGTACTTC
CDR3 protein: CASSFMFRGDEQYF

clone size: many
D gene: NA
V gene: TRBV28
J gene: TRBJ1-1
CDR3 DNA: TGTGCCAGCAGCCGAGGGGACGGGAGAACTGAAGCTTTCTTT
CDR3 protein: CASSRGDGRTEAFF

clone size: many
D gene: TRBD1
V gene: TRBV14
J gene: TRBJ1-1
CDR3 DNA: TGTGCCAGCAGCCAATTCCAGGGGGCTCGGACTGAAGCTTTCTTT
CDR3 protein: CASSQFQGARTEAFF

clone size: NA
D gene: NA
V gene: TRBV12-3/TRBV12-4
J gene: TRBJ2-3
CDR3 DNA: TGTGCCAGCAGGACGGGGGATACGCAGTATTTT
CDR3 protein: CASRTGDTQYF

clone size: many
D gene: NA
V gene: TRBV10-2
J gene: TRBJ2-7
CDR3 DNA: TGCGCCAGCAGTGAGCCCCTGTCCTACGAGCAGTACTTC
CDR3 protein: CASSEPLSYEQYF

clone size: NA
D gene: NA
V gene: TRBV7-2
J gene: TRBJ2-5
CDR3 DNA: TGTGCCAGCAGCTTATGGAGGGCAGGAGGAACTAAAGAGACCCAGTACTTC
CDR3 protein: CASSLWRAGGTKETQYF

clone size: few
D gene: NA
V gene: TRBV7-2
J gene: TRBJ2-1
CDR3 DNA: TGTGCCAGCAGCCCACGTTGGGGGGCCGGTTCCAATGAGCAGTTCTTC
CDR3 protein: CASSPRWGAGSNEQFF

clone size: few
D gene: TRBD1
V gene: TRBV5-1
J gene: TRBJ2-7
CDR3 DNA: TGCGCCAGCAGCCCGGAGGGGACAGGGGCTCACGAGCAGTACTTC
CDR3 protein: CASSPEGTGAHEQYF

clone size: many
D gene: TRBD1
V gene: TRBV20-1
J gene: TRBJ1-2
CDR3 DNA: TGCAGTGCTGGCGGGACAGGGGGCGATGGCTACACCTTC
CDR3 protein: CSAGGTGGDGYTF

clone size: few
D gene: NA
V gene: TRBV7-7
J gene: TRBJ2-5
CDR3 DNA: TGTGCCAGCAGTTACTTTGAGGGGTCAGAGACCCAGTACTTC
CDR3 protein: CASSYFEGSETQYF

clone size: NA
D gene: TRBD2
V gene: TRBV7-2
J gene: TRBJ2-2
CDR3 DNA: TGTGCCAGCAGCTTAGGCTCCTTTCTAGCGGGGGGGCCGGAGGAGCTGTTTTTT
CDR3 protein: CASSLGSFLAGGPEELFF

clone size: NA
D gene: TRBD2
V gene: TRBV7-8
J gene: TRBJ2-2
CDR3 DNA: TGTGCCAGCAGCCGGCCCCTCGGTAGCGGGAGTCCCGGGGAGCTGTTTTTT
CDR3 protein: CASSRPLGSGSPGELFF

clone size: NA
D gene: NA
V gene: TRBV18
J gene: TRBJ1-1
CDR3 DNA: TGTGCCAGCTCACACAGGGATAACACTGAAGCTTTCTTT
CDR3 protein: CASSHRDNTEAFF

clone size: few
D gene: TRBD1
V gene: TRBV10-3
J gene: TRBJ1-1
CDR3 DNA: TGTGCCATCAGTGGGACAGGAGGAAACACTGAAGCTTTCTTT
CDR3 protein: CAISGTGGNTEAFF

clone size: NA
D gene: NA
V gene: TRBV19
J gene: TRBJ1-1
CDR3 DNA: TGTGCCAGTAGGCCCCCGACAGGAGTGAACACTGAAGCTTTCTTT
CDR3 protein: CASRPPTGVNTEAFF

clone size: NA
D gene: NA
V gene: TRBV14
J gene: TRBJ2-1
CDR3 DNA: TGTGCCAGCAGCCAAGGGGATGAGCAGTTCTTC
CDR3 protein: CASSQGDEQFF

clone size: once
D gene: NA
V gene: TRBV29-1
J gene: TRBJ1-1
CDR3 DNA: TGCAGCGTAAAACAGGGAGGCGACACTGAAGCTTTCTTT
CDR3 protein: CSVKQGGDTEAFF

clone size: many
D gene: TRBD1
V gene: TRBV6-2/TRBV6-3
J gene: TRBJ2-5
CDR3 DNA: TGTGCCAGCAGTGGGACAGTAGAAGAGACCCAGTACTTC
CDR3 protein: CASSGTVEETQYF

clone size: many
D gene: NA
V gene: TRBV7-3
J gene: TRBJ2-3
CDR3 DNA: TGTGCCAGCAGCTCCGAACTGAGTCCAGATACGCAGTATTTT
CDR3 protein: CASSSELSPDTQYF

clone size: NA
D gene: NA
V gene: TRBV7-2
J gene: TRBJ2-1
CDR3 DNA: TGTGCCAGCAGCCCACCTAGCGTATATGAGCAGTTCTTC
CDR3 protein: CASSPPSVYEQFF

clone size: NA
D gene: NA
V gene: TRBV15
J gene: TRBJ1-4
CDR3 DNA: TGTGCCACCAGCAGAGCGGTCAGCCCCTCGGGGGAAAAACTGTTTTTT
CDR3 protein: CATSRAVSPSGEKLFF